The 7 T cell receptor beta chains listed next were all sequenced from one sample in a study of blood T cell repertoires in COVID-19. Here immunoSEQ multiplex PCR was the method, and the copy in TCRdb shows in-frame clones only, minus some. The top ten hold roughly 30% of the sample, which has about 120,000 clones, less than 90% seen once. The sequenced sample consisted of peripheral blood. The source of these receptors is a woman over 75 with acute or convalescent COVID-19.

This clone was seen more than once but under ten times. The rearrangement joins TRBV5-4 to TRBJ1-2; perhaps TRBD1 as D (5 bases). V was cut by 0 bases and J by 7 bases, with 10 bases left in between. This CDR3 region has 13 residues. The germline V gene encodes CDR1 SGHNT and CDR2 YYREEE (reference sequence). CDR3 sequence (DNA): TGTGCCAGCAGCTTGGGGGGGGAGCGTGGCTACACCTTC. It encodes CASSLGGERGYTF.

The CDR3 reads CASSRDSQYGYTF. Written as DNA, the CDR3 is TGTGCCAGCAGCCGGGACAGCCAATATGGCTACACCTTC. This chain connects TRBV2 to TRBJ1-2; TRBD1 matches 7 bases. With V trimmed by 6 bases and J by 5 bases, 6 bases remained unmatched. The CDR3 is 13 amino acids. Per germline, CDR1 SNHLY and CDR2 FYNNEI.

This clone occurred once. The chain joins TRBV27 to TRBJ1-2; D perhaps matches TRBD1 (5 bases). The CDR3 spans 16 residues. V was trimmed by 0 bases and J by 3 bases, leaving 14 bases between them. The V gene's germline CDR1 is MNHEY and CDR2 SMNVEV (reference sequence). This chain's CDR3 is CASSLSRAARDYGYTF. The CDR3 nucleotides are TGTGCCAGCAGTTTATCTAGGGCCGCCAGGGACTATGGCTACACCTTC.

The V gene is TRBV7-9, the J gene TRBJ1-1; 10 nucleotides agree with TRBD1. V was clipped by 1 base and J by 4 bases; unmatched bases: 6. The CDR3 length is 16 residues. Looked up from germline, CDR1 is SEHNR and CDR2 is FQNEAQ (reference sequence). The CDR3 protein is CASSLVSGQGPTEAFF. CDR3 nucleotide sequence: TGTGCCAGCAGCTTAGTTTCGGGACAGGGGCCCACTGAAGCTTTCTTT.

CDR3 DNA sequence: TGTGCCAGCAGTGAATTATCCAGAAGCTATGGCTACACCTTC. Protein product: CASSELSRSYGYTF. This rearrangement joins TRBV2 to TRBJ1-2; D gene ambiguous. The V gene's germline CDR1 is SNHLY and CDR2 FYNNEI. Trimming removed 2 bases from V and 4 bases from J, with 11 bases in between. The CDR3 loop spans 14 amino acids.

The sample holds a few counts of this clone. The rearrangement joins TRBV29-1 to TRBJ1-2; tentative D call: TRBD1 (5 bases). The CDR3 has 13 residues. V dropped 6 bases and J dropped 4 bases, with 15 bases sitting between them. Per germline, CDR1 SQVTM and CDR2 ANQGSEA. The CDR3 coding sequence is TGCAGCGTCCTTATCCAGGGCGGCTATGGCTACACCTTC. As protein: CSVLIQGGYGYTF.

The chain carries TRBV29-1 and TRBJ1-2, with TRBD1 identical over 9 bases. This CDR3 spans 13 amino acids. Germline CDR1 SQVTM, CDR2 ANQGSEA. After removal of 4 bases from V and 4 bases from J, the junction contained 4 bases not matched to a gene. CDR3 nucleotides: TGCAGCGTTGGGGACAGGGTTCCCTATGGCTACACCTTC. Amino acid sequence: CSVGDRVPYGYTF.